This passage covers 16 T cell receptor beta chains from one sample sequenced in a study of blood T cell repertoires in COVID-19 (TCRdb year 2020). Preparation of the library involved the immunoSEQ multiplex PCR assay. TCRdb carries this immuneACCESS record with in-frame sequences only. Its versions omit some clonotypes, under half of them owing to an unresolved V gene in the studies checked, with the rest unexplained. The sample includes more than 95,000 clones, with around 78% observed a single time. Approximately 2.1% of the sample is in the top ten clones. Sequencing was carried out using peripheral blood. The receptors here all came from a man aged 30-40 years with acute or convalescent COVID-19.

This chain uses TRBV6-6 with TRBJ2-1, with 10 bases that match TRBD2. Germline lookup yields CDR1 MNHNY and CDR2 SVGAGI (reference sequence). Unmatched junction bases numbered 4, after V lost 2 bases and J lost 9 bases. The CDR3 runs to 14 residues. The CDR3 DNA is TGTGCCAGCAGTTACCAGCGGGGGGGCCGTGAGCAGTTCTTC. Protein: CASSYQRGGREQFF.

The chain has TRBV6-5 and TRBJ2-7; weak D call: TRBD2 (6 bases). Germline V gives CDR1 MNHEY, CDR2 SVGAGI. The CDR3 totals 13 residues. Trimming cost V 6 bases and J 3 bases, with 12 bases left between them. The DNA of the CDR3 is TGTGCCAGCAGGTGGACGGGAGACTACGAGCAGTACTTC. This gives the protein CASRWTGDYEQYF.

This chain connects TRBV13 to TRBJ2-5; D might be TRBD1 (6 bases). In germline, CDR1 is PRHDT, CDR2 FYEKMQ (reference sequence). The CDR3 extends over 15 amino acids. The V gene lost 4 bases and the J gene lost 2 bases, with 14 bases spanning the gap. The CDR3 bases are TGTGCCAGCAGCTCCCTACGACAGGAACAAGAGACCCAGTACTTC. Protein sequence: CASSSLRQEQETQYF.

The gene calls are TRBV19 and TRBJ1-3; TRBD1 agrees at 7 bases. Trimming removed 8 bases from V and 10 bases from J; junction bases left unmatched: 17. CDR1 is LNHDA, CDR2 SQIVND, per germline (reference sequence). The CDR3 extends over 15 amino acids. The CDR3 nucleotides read TGTGCCAGTGCAGGGGCAGGGGGACTTCGGGGGACCATATATTTT. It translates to CASAGAGGLRGTIYF.

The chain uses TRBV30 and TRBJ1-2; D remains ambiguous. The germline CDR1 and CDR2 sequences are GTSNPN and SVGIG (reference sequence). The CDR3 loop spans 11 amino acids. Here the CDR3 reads CAQAVGGLYTF. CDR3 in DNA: TGTGCTCAAGCCGTGGGAGGCCTATACACCTTC.

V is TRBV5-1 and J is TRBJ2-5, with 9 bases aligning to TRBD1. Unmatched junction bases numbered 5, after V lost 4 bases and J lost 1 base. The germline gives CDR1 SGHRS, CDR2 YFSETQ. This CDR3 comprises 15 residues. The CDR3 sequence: CASSGWDRVQETQYF. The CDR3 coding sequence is TGCGCCAGCAGCGGTTGGGACAGGGTCCAAGAGACCCAGTACTTC.

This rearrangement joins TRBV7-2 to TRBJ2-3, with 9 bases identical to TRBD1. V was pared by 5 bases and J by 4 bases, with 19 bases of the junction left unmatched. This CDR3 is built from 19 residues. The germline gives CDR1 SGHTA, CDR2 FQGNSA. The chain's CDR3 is CASSLRRAGTGIQSDTQYF. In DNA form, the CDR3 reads TGTGCCAGCAGCCTCCGTCGCGCCGGGACAGGGATCCAATCAGATACGCAGTATTTT.

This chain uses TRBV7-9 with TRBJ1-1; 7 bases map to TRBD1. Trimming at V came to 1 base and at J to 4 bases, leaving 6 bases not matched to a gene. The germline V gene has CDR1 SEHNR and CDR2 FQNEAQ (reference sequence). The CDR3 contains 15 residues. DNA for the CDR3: TGTGCCAGCAGCTTAGTCGCCAGGGGGAGCACTGAAGCTTTCTTT. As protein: CASSLVARGSTEAFF.

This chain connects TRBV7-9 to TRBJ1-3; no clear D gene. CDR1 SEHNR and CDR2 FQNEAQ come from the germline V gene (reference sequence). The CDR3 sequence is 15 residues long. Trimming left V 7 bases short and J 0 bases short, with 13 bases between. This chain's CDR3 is CASTQSSLSGNTIYF. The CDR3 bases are TGTGCCAGCACCCAAAGCTCCCTCTCTGGAAACACCATATATTTT.

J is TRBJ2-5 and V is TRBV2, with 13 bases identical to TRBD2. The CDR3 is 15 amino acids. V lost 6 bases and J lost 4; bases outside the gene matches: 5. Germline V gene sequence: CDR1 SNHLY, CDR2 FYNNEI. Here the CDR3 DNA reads TGTGCCAGCAGCCAGGGACTAGCGGGGACAGAGACCCAGTACTTC. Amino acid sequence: CASSQGLAGTETQYF. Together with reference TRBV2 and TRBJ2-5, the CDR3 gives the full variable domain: EPEVTQTPSHQVTQMGQEVILRCVPISNHLYFYWYRQILGQKVEFLVSFYNNEISEKSEIFDDQFSVERPDGSNFTLKIRSTKLEDSAMYFCASSQGLAGTETQYFGPGTRLLVL.

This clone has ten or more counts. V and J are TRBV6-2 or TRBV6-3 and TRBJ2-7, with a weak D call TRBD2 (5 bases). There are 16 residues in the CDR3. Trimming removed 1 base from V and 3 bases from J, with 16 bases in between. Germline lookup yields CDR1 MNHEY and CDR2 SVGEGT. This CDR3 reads CASSYLDSATGYEQYF. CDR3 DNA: TGTGCCAGCAGTTACTTGGACTCGGCCACGGGCTACGAGCAGTACTTC.

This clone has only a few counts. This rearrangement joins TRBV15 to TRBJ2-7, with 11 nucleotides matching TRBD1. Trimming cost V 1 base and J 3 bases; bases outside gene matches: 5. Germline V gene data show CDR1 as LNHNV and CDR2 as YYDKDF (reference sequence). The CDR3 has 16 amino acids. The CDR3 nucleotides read TGTGCCACCAGCAGAGGTCGGACAGGGGGCCTCTACGAGCAGTACTTC. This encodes CATSRGRTGGLYEQYF. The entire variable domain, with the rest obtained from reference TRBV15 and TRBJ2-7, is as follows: DAMVIQNPRYQVTQFGKPVTLSCSQTLNHNVMYWYQQKSSQAPKLLFHYYDKDFNNEADTPDNFQSRRPNTSFCFLDIRSPGLGDTAMYLCATSRGRTGGLYEQYFGPGTRLTVT.

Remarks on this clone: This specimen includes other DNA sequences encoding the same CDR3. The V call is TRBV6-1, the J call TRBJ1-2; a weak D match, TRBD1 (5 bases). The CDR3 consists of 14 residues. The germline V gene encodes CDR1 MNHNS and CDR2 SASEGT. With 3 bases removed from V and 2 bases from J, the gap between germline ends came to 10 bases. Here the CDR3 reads CASSDRGGNYGYTF. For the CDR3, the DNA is TGTGCCAGCAGTGATAGGGGCGGAAACTATGGCTACACCTTC.

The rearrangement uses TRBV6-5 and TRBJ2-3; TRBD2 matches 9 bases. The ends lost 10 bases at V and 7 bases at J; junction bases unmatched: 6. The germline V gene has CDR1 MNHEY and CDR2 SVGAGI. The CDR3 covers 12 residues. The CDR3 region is CATGSGRHTQYF. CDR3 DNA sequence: TGTGCCACGGGGAGCGGGAGGCATACGCAGTATTTT.

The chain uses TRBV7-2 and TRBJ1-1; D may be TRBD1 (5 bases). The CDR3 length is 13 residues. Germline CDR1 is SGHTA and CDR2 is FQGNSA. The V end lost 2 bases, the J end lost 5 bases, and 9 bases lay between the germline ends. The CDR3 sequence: CASSLSGGTEAFF. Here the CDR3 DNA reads TGTGCCAGCAGCTTATCCGGGGGGACTGAAGCTTTCTTT.

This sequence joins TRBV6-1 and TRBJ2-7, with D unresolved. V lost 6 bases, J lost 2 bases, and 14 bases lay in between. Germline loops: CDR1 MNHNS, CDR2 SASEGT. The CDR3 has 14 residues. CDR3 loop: CASRGDFPPYEQYV. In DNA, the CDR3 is TGTGCCAGCAGAGGAGATTTCCCCCCCTACGAGCAGTACGTC.